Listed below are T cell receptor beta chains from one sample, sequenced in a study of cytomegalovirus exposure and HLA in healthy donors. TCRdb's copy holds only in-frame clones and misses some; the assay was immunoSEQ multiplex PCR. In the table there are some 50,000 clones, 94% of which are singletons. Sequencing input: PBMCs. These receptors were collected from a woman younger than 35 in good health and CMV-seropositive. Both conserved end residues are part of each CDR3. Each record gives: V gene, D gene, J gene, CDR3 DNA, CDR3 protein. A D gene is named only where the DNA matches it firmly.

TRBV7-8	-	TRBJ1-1	TGTGCCAGCAGCTTAGCCGGCGGAGGAAACACTGAAGCTTTCTTT	CASSLAGGGNTEAFF
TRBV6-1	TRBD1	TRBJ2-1	TGTGCCAGCAGGGTGGACAGGGGATGGAATGAGCAGTTCTTC	CASRVDRGWNEQFF
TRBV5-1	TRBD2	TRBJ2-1	TGCGCCAGCAGGGACGGGACTAGCGGGAGTCATGAGCAGTTCTTC	CASRDGTSGSHEQFF
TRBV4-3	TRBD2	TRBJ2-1	TGCGCCAGCAGCCCGGAGACTAGCGGGCGGTACAATGAGCAGTTCTTC	CASSPETSGRYNEQFF
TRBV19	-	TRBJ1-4	TGTGCCAGTAGTATGAGGGGAGGAACTAATGAAAAACTGTTTTTT	CASSMRGGTNEKLFF
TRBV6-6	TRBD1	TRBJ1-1	TGTGCCAGCAGTTACCCCGGGACAGGGGCTGAAGCTTTCTTT	CASSYPGTGAEAFF
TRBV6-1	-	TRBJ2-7	TGTGCCAGCAGTGAGCTAACGTACGAGCAGTACTTC	CASSELTYEQYF
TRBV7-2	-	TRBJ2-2	TGTGCCAGCAGGCCCACTCCGAACACCGGGGAGCTGTTTTTT	CASRPTPNTGELFF
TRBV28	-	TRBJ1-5	TGTGCCAGCGGTTCTTTGGCGGATCAGCCCCAGCATTTT	CASGSLADQPQHF
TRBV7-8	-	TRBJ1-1	TGTGCCAGCAGCTTAGCTCTGGAAGCTTTCTTT	CASSLALEAFF
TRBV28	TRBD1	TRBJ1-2	TGTGCCAGCAGTACGTCCCGGGACAGGGGGCTAATCTATGGCTACACCTTC	CASSTSRDRGLIYGYTF